The clone carrying this T cell receptor beta chain was observed a few times. What it binds is unknown. TCRdb keeps only in-frame clones here, not all; method: immunoSEQ multiplex PCR. The sample lists 350,000 to 450,000 clones, around nine tenths occurring once. Trimming took 3 bases from V and 7 from J, leaving 16 bases between them. Germline values: CDR1 KGHSH, CDR2 LQKENI. This CDR3 region has 16 residues. Treatment denoted: roughly 19 received Ad26.COV2.S at low or high dose, single or two shots; about 5 received placebo; per-sample allocation not given. Sample collection was performed on day 63 after the first vaccine or placebo injection. This specimen belongs to a study of Ad26.COV2.S vaccination and SARS-CoV-2 variants. Overall study findings and caveats: Reports say spike-specific CD8+ and CD4+ T cell responses covered substantial breadth after vaccination.

This chain connects TRBV18 to TRBJ1-6; the D is unclear. This specimen consisted of peripheral blood, obtained in a trial of Ad26.COV2.S vaccine versus placebo. The sequence came from a person aged 18 to 65 who received the Ad26.COV2.S COVID-19 vaccine or a placebo. CDR3 sequence reads: CASSPPGRTENSPLHF. The DNA for the CDR3 is TGTGCCAGCTCACCTCCTGGGAGGACGGAGAATTCACCCCTCCACTTT. Together with reference TRBV18 and TRBJ1-6, the CDR3 gives the full variable domain: NAGVMQNPRHLVRRRGQEARLRCSPMKGHSHVYWYRQLPEEGLKFMVYLQKENIIDESGMPKERFSAEFPKEGPSILRIQQVVRGDSAAYFCASSPPGRTENSPLHFGNGTRLTVT.